What follows is one T cell receptor beta chain and its context. It lacks a known antigen. No base-level quality is on record; no much larger clone is a single base apart. These data come from a study of CD8 T cells in ankylosing spondylitis (dated 2017 in TCRdb). Study-wide context: The study set out to find disease-linked TCR variants by profiling T cell receptor beta repertoires in ankylosing spondylitis patients and healthy donors. The whole study cohort included under 140 healthy donors and some 27 ankylosing spondylitis patients. Peripheral blood samples were taken, and synovial fluid was additionally collected from ankylosing spondylitis patients. Results and caveats for the whole study, not just this receptor: Some TCR beta motif variants had previously been reported in synovial fluid and blood of reactive arthritis patients, which suggested common disease-initiation mechanisms. Significant enrichment of the disease-linked clones was reported in matched synovial fluid samples from ankylosing spondylitis patients. In peripheral blood, the disease-linked clones were found at relatively low frequencies and had a CD8+ phenotype. Blood from ankylosing spondylitis patients appeared to be characterized by a TCR beta motif made up of seven or eight highly homologous amino acid variants.

Trimming takes 3 bases from V and 5 bases from J, and the germline ends sit 13 bases apart. The CDR3 numbers 14 residues from cysteine through phenylalanine. The entry retains the CDR3 DNA only, 42 bases that are in frame from base 1. Sequencing relied on an Illumina HiSeq 2500. Quantitative 5'-RACE with molecular barcodes was used to prepare TCR beta libraries. As for the authors' bioinformatics: To identify disease-linked TCR variants, a new computational method was used, one built on a probabilistic model of VDJ rearrangement. The public reads were quality trimmed at Q25 with fastp and then assembled into clones with MiXCR by TCRdb, keeping productive beta chains. For every CDR3 protein sequence, its rows merge into one entry that carries the most common genes and DNA. What appears here as the V and J calls and clone size reflects TCRdb's work, not the paper's. This sample gives around 340,000 distinct CDR3 sequences in total; approximately 22% of them show up just once. Around 14% of the sample rests with the top ten.

Sample: blood, either unsorted or a sorted T cell fraction (not recorded which). This chain is built from TRBV12-3 or TRBV12-4 and TRBJ1-1; the D gene is possibly TRBD1, with 5 bases matching. This clonotype originated in a male donor with ankylosing spondylitis or in good health (not recorded which). CDR3 region: CASSFGGWGTEAFF. The bases read TGTGCCAGCAGTTTCGGGGGGTGGGGTACTGAAGCTTTCTTT.